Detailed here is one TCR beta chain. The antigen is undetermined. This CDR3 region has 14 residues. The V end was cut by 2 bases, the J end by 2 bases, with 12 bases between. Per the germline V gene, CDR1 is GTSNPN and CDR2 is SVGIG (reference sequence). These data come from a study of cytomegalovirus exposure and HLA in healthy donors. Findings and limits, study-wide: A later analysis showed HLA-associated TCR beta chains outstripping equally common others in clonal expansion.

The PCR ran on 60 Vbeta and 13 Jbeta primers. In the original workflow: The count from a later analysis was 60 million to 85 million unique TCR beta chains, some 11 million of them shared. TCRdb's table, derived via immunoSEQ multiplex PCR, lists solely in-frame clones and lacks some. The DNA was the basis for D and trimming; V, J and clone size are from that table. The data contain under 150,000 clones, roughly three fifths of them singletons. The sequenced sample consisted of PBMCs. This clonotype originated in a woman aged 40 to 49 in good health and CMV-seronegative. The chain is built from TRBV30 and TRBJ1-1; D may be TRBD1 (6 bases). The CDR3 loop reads CAWSIWTDNTEAFF. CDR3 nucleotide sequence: TGTGCCTGGAGTATTTGGACAGATAACACTGAAGCTTTCTTT.